This T cell receptor (beta chain) came from a study of shared clonotypes between healthy human individuals. Naive CD8 cells comprised CD45RO-negative, CCR7-positively selected cells, excluding terminally differentiated effector memory CD45RA+ cells. Assay: immunoSEQ multiplex PCR; the TCRdb copy retains only in-frame clones and omits some. This table holds about 1.9 million clones, just over 90% found once. Germline V lookup: CDR1 ENHRY, CDR2 SYGVKD. The CDR3 has 14 amino acids. The V gene end was trimmed by 1 base and the J gene end by 3 bases; junction bases not matched to a gene: 2. Sequenced input: naive CD8+ T cells from PBMCs. This TCR derives from a man younger than 30 in good health. Some clones in this sample may be carry-over from other donors' samples. J is TRBJ2-7 and V is TRBV10-3, with TRBD1 matching over 8 bases. CDR3 sequence (DNA): TGTGCCATCAGTGAGTTTACAGGGGGCTACGAGCAGTACTTC. Translating gives CAISEFTGGYEQYF.